This TCR beta chain was sequenced for a study of blood T cell repertoires in COVID-19 (TCRdb year 2020). About the full investigation: The collaborator samples originated in the United States, Italy and Spain and spanned the acute and convalescent phases of COVID-19. Sample metadata almost always included a de-identified subject ID, COVID-19 status, age in years and sex. HLA class I and class II types, where available, came from metadata supplied by the sample provider rather than from assay-based typing. The samples were drawn from two sources: the first 160 participants of the ongoing ImmuneRACE study, and fewer than 1,500 subjects contributed by 6 global collaborators. Subjects who had been exposed to COVID-19, were actively infected with it, or had recovered from it provided the deeply sampled blood TCRbeta repertoires that made up the dataset. A freely available public database, intended as a resource for researchers studying the immune response to SARS-CoV-2, is where the repertoires were released. The material from the prospective study consisted of cDNA or gDNA derived from T cells, B-cell-depleted T cells, or PBMCs.

TCRbeta CDR3 regions were amplified from genomic DNA by means of the immunoSEQ Assay, a bias-controlled multiplex PCR. In the authors' own workflow: The number of nucleated cells in each sample was estimated from the amplification of reference gene primers within the assay. To quantify the absolute abundance of each unique TCRbeta CDR3 rearrangement, sequence reads were collapsed and filtered. For each sample, productive Simpson clonality was calculated as the square root of Simpson's diversity index over productive rearrangements. In its TCRdb copy, this immuneACCESS table keeps in-frame sequences only and misses some clones. Where compared with another copy, unresolved V genes explain less than half of these, and the others have no known cause. V and J calls and clone size follow that table, whereas D and trimming were derived from the DNA. The sample has tens of thousands of clones on record, about 80% of them singletons. Approximately 30% of the sample comes from the top ten.

This clone appeared a few times. Which antigen it targets is not known. Per-base qualities were not stored, and no clone one base away is much larger. Whole blood was collected in K2EDTA tubes by collaborating institutions according to the institutions' own protocols. For TCRbeta analysis, collaborators shipped samples as frozen whole blood, isolated PBMCs, or DNA extracted from either of those sample types. The germline V gene encodes CDR1 SGDLS and CDR2 YYNGEE. For this chain, trimming is 8 bases at the V end and 4 bases at the J end, and the number of junction bases without a gene match is 9. Counted from cysteine to phenylalanine, this CDR3 has 14 amino acids. Of all the DNA, just the CDR3 is kept, 42 bases in frame from base 1. The paper's findings and limits, for the study overall: The quantity of clinical and demographic metadata differed by source and by participant and was supplied without curation.

This TCR was sampled from a human donor in a cohort sampled during active COVID-19. The receptor chain draws on TRBV9 and TRBJ1-2; TRBD1 lines up with 9 middle nucleotides. The source material was peripheral blood. The CDR3 region: CASSPGQGGYGYTF. The DNA sequence is TGTGCCAGTTCACCGGGACAGGGCGGCTATGGCTACACCTTC.